This TCR beta chain was recorded in a study of T cells in Graves' hyperthyroidism and ophthalmopathy. Diagnostic assessment was based on clinical symptoms, serum thyroxine and TRAb, thyroid ultrasound and orbital computed tomography. This clonotype was seen a handful of times. CDR1 SGHVS and CDR2 FNYEAQ come from the germline V gene. V was pared by 2 bases and J by 2 bases, with 5 bases of the junction left unmatched. The CDR3 is 16 residues long. RNA transcripts were the template for amplifying TCR beta CDR3 regions. First-round RT-PCR with HTBI primers amplified the TCR CDR3 region. TCRdb independently ran MiXCR on the multiplex PCR reads; one entry per CDR3 protein. The table shows 800,000 or so distinct CDR3 sequences, with around 39% occurring only once.

The sample comprised blood. The genes are TRBV7-6 and TRBJ2-5; 10 bases map to TRBD1. The TCR originated in a young man with Graves' hyperthyroidism. CDR3 amino acids: CASSLMEDRGQETQYF. CDR3 nucleotide sequence: TGTGCCAGCAGCTTAATGGAGGACAGGGGGCAAGAGACCCAGTACTTC. Full variable domain (missing parts from reference TRBV7-6 and TRBJ2-5): GAGVSQSPRYKVTKRGQDVALRCDPISGHVSLYWYRQALGQGPEFLTYFNYEAQQDKSGLPNDRFSAERPEGSISTLTIQRTEQRDSAMYRCASSLMEDRGQETQYFGPGTRLLVL.